This T cell receptor (beta chain) was sequenced for a study of control samples from healthy donors and cancer patients. The assay was immunoSEQ multiplex PCR, and TCRdb's table has in-frame clones only and misses some. The sample includes 99,000 or so clones, around 82% seen only once; the top ten take approximately 13%. This CDR3 comprises 14 residues. The germline V gene encodes CDR1 SGHTA and CDR2 FQGNSA. The V and J ends lost 6 bases and 2 bases respectively, with 13 bases between them. The J gene is TRBJ1-2, the V gene TRBV7-2; no definite D call. Sequencing was carried out using blood. The TCR was taken from a woman aged 50 to 60 in good health. The CDR3: CASRDGTGNYGYTF. In nucleotides, the CDR3 is TGTGCCAGCAGGGACGGCACGGGCAACTATGGCTACACCTTC.